This T cell receptor beta chain emerged from a study of blood T cell repertoires in COVID-19. Study-wide background: The United States, Italy and Spain supplied acute and convalescent COVID-19 samples. Nucleic acid was either cDNA or gDNA, and it came from T cells, B-cell-depleted T cells, or PBMCs.

Germline CDR1 and CDR2: MDHEN and SYDVKM. The CDR3 length is 21 residues. V trimming: 0 bases; J trimming: 7 bases; junction bases outside the gene matches: 19. Seattle's enrolled individuals joined amid active infection and were then monitored longitudinally. As originally analysed: Nucleated cell counts were estimated from reference gene primer amplification. Only in-frame clones appear in the TCRdb table, and some are missing; sequencing was by immunoSEQ multiplex PCR. The D gene and trimming were derived from the DNA, and the V and J assignments and clone size from that table. The sample carries 40,000 or so clones, approximately 81% recorded once.

The chain recombines TRBV28 with TRBJ1-4; TRBD1 matches at 11 bases. Source material: peripheral blood. This receptor was obtained from a man in his 60s with COVID-19, enrolled during active disease. DNA of the CDR3: TGTGCCAGCAGTTTATGGTCGTCGGGGGACAGGGGGACCCGTCCGTCTGAAAAACTGTTTTTT. This sequence encodes CASSLWSSGDRGTRPSEKLFF.